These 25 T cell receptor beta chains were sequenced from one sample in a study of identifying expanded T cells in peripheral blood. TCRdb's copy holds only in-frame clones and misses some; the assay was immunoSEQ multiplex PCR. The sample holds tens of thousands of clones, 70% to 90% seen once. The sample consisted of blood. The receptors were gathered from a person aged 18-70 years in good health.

CDR3: CASSREGARIAEAFF. CDR3 in DNA: TGCGCCAGCAGCCGGGAGGGTGCGAGAATTGCTGAAGCTTTCTTT. The chain recombines TRBV5-1 with TRBJ1-1; D is undetermined. Trimming stripped 4 bases from V and 6 bases from J, with 19 bases between. The CDR3 loop spans 15 amino acids. From germline, CDR1 is SGHRS and CDR2 YFSETQ. Variable domain in full (rest from reference TRBV5-1 and TRBJ1-1): KAGVTQTPRYLIKTRGQQVTLSCSPISGHRSVSWYQQTPGQGLQFLFEYFSETQRNKGNFPGRFSGRQFSNSRSEMNVSTLELGDSALYLCASSREGARIAEAFFGQGTRLTVV.

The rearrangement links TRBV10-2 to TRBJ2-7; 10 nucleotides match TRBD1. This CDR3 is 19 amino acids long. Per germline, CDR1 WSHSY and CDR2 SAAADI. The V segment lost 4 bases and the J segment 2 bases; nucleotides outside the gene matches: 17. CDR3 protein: CASSAGGLGGTGEPYEQYF. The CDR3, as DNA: TGCGCCAGCAGTGCCGGGGGTCTTGGGGGGACAGGGGAACCCTACGAGCAGTACTTC.

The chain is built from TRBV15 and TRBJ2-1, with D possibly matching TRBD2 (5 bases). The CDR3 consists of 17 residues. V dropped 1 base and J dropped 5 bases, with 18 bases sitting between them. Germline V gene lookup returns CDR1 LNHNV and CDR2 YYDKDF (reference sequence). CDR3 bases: TGTGCCACCAGCAGAGTGAGTCTAGCCACGGATAACAATGAGCAGTTCTTC. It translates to CATSRVSLATDNNEQFF.

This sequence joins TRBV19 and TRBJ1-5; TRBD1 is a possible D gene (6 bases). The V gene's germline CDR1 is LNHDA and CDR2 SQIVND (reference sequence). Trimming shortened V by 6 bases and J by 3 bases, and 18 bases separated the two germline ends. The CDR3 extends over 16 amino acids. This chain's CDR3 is CASRPTPDSYNQPQHF. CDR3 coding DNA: TGTGCCAGTAGGCCAACCCCGGACAGCTACAATCAGCCCCAGCATTTT.

The CDR3 here is CAWSLQGDTEAFF. As DNA, the CDR3 is TGTGCCTGGAGTCTTCAGGGAGACACTGAAGCTTTCTTT. The V call is TRBV30, the J call TRBJ1-1; possible D gene TRBD1, 5 bases. V lost 2 bases to trimming and J lost 3 bases, with 10 bases between them. The CDR3 extends over 13 amino acids. Germline values: CDR1 GTSNPN, CDR2 SVGIG (reference sequence).

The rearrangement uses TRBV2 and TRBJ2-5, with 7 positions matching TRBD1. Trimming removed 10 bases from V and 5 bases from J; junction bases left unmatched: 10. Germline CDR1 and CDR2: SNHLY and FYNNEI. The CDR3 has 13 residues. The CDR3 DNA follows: TGTGCCATCCGAGGGGGCACCGTGGAGACCCAGTACTTC. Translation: CAIRGGTVETQYF.

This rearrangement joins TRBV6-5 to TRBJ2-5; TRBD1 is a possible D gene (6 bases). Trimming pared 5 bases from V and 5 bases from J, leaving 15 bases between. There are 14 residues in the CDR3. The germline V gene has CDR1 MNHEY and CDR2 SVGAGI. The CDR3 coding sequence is TGTGCCAGCAGTAGTCGGACAGACGGGGAGACCCAGTACTTC. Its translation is CASSSRTDGETQYF.

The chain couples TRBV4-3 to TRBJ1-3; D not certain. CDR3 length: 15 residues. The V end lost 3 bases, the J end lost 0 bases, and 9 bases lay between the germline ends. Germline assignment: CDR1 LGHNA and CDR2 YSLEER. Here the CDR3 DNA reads TGCGCCAGCAGCCAGGAGGATTACTCTGGAAACACCATATATTTT. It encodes CASSQEDYSGNTIYF.

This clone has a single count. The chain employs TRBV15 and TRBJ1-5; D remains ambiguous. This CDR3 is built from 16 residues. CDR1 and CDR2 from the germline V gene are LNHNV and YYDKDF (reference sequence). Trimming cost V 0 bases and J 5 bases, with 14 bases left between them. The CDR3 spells CATSRDPISTDQPQHF. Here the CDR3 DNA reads TGTGCCACCAGCAGAGACCCCATTTCCACAGATCAGCCCCAGCATTTT.

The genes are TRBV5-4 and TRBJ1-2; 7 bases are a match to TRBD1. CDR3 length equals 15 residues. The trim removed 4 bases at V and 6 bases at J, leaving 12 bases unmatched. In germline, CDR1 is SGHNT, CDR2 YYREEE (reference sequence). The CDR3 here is CASSKGQPMLHGYTF. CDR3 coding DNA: TGTGCCAGCAGCAAGGGACAGCCAATGCTCCATGGCTACACCTTC. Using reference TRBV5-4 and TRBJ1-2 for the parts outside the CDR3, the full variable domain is ETGVTQSPTHLIKTRGQQVTLRCSSQSGHNTVSWYQQALGQGPQFIFQYYREEENGRGNFPPRFSGLQFPNYSSELNVNALELDDSALYLCASSKGQPMLHGYTFGSGTRLTVV.

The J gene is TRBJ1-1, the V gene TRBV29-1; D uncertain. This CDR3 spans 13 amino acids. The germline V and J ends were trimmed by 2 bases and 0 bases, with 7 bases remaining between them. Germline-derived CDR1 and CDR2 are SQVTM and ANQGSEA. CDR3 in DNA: TGCAGCGTTGAAAGGTCAATGAACACTGAAGCTTTCTTT. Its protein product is CSVERSMNTEAFF.

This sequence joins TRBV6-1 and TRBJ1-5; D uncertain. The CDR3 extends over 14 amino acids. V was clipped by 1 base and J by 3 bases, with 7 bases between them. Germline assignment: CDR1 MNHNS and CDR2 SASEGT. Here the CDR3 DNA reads TGTGCCAGCAGTGAAGTAGGTTTCAATCAGCCCCAGCATTTT. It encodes CASSEVGFNQPQHF.

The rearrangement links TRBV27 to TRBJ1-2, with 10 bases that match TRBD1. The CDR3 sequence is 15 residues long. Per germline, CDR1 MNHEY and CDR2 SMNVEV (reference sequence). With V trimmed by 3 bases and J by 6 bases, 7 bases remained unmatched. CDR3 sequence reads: CASSFFGQGVDGYTF. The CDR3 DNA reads TGTGCCAGCAGTTTTTTTGGACAGGGGGTTGATGGCTACACCTTC.

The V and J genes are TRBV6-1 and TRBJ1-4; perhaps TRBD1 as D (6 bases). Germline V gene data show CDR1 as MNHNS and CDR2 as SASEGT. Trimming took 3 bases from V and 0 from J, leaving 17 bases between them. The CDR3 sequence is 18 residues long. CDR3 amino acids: CASSEQHRHRATNEKLFF. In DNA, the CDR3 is TGTGCCAGCAGTGAGCAACATCGTCACAGGGCAACTAATGAAAAACTGTTTTTT.

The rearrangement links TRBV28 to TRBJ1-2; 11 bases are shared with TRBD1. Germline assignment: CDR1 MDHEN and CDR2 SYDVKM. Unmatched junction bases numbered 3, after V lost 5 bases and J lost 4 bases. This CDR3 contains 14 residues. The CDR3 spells CASSRDRGAYGYTF. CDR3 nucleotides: TGTGCCAGCAGTCGGGACAGGGGGGCCTATGGCTACACCTTC.

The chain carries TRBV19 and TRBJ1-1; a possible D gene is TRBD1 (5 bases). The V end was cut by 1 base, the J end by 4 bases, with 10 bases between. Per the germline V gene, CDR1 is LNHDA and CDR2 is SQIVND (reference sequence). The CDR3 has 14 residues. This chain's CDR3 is CASSIGGASTEAFF. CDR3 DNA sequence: TGTGCCAGTAGTATAGGGGGCGCGAGCACTGAAGCTTTCTTT. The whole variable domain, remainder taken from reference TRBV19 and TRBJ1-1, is DGGITQSPKYLFRKEGQNVTLSCEQNLNHDAMYWYRQDPGQGLRLIYYSQIVNDFQKGDIAEGYSVSREKKESFPLTVTSAQKNPTAFYLCASSIGGASTEAFFGQGTRLTVV.

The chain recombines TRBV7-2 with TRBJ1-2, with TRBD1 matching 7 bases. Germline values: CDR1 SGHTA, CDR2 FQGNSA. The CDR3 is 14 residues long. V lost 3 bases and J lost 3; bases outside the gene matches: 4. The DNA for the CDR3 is TGTGCCAGCAGCTTGGCCGGGACAGACTATGGCTACACCTTC. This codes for CASSLAGTDYGYTF. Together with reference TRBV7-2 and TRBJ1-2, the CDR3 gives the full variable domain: GAGVSQSPSNKVTEKGKDVELRCDPISGHTALYWYRQSLGQGLEFLIYFQGNSAPDKSGLPSDRFSAERTGGSVSTLTIQRTQQEDSAVYLCASSLAGTDYGYTFGSGTRLTVV.

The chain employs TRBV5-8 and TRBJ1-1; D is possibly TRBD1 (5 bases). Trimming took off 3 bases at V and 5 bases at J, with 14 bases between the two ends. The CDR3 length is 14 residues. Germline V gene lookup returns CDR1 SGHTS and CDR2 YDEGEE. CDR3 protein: CASSSIDWGTEAFF. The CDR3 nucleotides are TGTGCCAGCAGCTCAATTGACTGGGGGACTGAAGCTTTCTTT.

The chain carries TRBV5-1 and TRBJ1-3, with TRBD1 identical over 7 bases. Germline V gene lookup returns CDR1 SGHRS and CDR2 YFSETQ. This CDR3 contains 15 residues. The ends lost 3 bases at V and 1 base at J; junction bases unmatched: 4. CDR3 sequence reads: CASSYDRESGNTIYF. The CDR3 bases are TGCGCCAGCAGCTACGACAGGGAGTCTGGAAACACCATATATTTT.

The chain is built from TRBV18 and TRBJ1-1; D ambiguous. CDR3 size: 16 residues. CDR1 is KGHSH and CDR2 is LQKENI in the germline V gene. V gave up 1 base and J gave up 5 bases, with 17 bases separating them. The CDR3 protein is CASSPQDTGVGTEAFF. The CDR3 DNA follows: TGTGCCAGCTCACCACAAGACACCGGGGTAGGAACTGAAGCTTTCTTT.

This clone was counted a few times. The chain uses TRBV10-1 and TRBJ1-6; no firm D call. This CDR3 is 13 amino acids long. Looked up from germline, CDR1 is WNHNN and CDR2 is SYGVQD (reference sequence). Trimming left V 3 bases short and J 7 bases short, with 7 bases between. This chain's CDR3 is CASSDGGNSPLHF. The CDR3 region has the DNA TGCGCCAGCAGTGATGGTGGGAATTCACCCCTCCACTTT.

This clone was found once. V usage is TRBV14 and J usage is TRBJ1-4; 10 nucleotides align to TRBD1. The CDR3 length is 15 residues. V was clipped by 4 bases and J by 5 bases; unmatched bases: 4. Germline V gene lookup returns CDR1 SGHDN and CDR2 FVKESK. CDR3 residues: CASSPQGQGNEKLFF. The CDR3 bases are TGTGCCAGCAGCCCCCAGGGACAGGGGAATGAAAAACTGTTTTTT.

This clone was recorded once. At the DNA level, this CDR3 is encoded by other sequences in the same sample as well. In nucleotides, the CDR3 is TGTGCCATCAGTGAGTCACAGATCTACGGCTACACCTTC. This sequence encodes CAISESQIYGYTF. The gene calls are TRBV10-3 and TRBJ1-2; D unclear. V was clipped by 0 bases and J by 8 bases, with 10 bases between them. This CDR3 has 13 residues. Germline V gene data show CDR1 as ENHRY and CDR2 as SYGVKD.

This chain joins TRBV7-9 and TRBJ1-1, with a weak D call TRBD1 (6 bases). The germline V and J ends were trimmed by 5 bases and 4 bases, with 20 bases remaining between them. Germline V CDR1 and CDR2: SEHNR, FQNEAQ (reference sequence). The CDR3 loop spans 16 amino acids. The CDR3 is CASSVDTTGYGTEAFF. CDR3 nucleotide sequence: TGTGCCAGCAGCGTAGACACTACAGGGTATGGCACTGAAGCTTTCTTT.

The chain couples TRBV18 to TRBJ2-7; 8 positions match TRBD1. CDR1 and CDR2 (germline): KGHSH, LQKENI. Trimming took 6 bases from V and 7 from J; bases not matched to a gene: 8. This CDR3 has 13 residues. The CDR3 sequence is CASSKQGAEEQYF. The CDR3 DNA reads TGTGCCAGCTCGAAGCAGGGGGCCGAAGAGCAGTACTTC. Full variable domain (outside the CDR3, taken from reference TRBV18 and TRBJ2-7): NAGVMQNPRHLVRRRGQEARLRCSPMKGHSHVYWYRQLPEEGLKFMVYLQKENIIDESGMPKERFSAEFPKEGPSILRIQQVVRGDSAAYFCASSKQGAEEQYFGPGTRLTVT.